This T cell receptor (beta chain) was identified during a study of OX40 agonist ivuxolimab in advanced cancers. General notes on the study: Ivuxolimab, which targeted the costimulatory receptor OX40 (CD134), was an agonistic, fully human IgG2 monoclonal antibody. Peripheral TCRbeta sequencing aimed to test whether ivuxolimab altered TCR sequence diversity and caused clonal T-cell expansion. Prior anti-PD-1, anti-PD-L1 or anti-CTLA-4 therapy was permitted, and checkpoint inhibitors had been received by more than 35% of dose-escalation patients. Partial responses were achieved by three dose-escalation patients, of whom one had hepatocellular carcinoma and two had cutaneous melanoma. Intravenous ivuxolimab was administered to patients every 2 weeks at six dose levels: 0.01, 0.1, 0.3, 1.5, 3 and 10 mg/kg. The dose-escalation cohort was around 84% male with a mean age of around 64 years, ranging from roughly 20 to 85. The paper reports the monotherapy dose-escalation portion (N ≈ 52 patients) of the phase I ivuxolimab trial. Of the approximately 50 patients in dose escalation, some 19 had hepatocellular carcinoma, around 15 had melanoma, 9 had renal cell carcinoma and 9 had head and neck cancer.

As regards this clone: Its target antigen remains unknown. Per-base qualities were not stored, and no clone one base away is much larger.

Overall results and qualifications from the work: The antigen specificity of the clonally expanded peripheral T cells was not determined. After ivuxolimab, expanded clones were on average more numerous among CD8+ T cells than among CD4+ T cells. In the 0.1-3.0 mg/kg groups, partial responders were among the patients with the lowest normalized peripheral clonal expansion, particularly in CD8+ T cells. At doses from 0.1 to 3.0 mg/kg, clonal expansion was seen in both CD4+ and CD8+ blood T cells between baseline and week 6. Low levels of normalized T-cell clonal expansion were also seen in some patients who did not respond.

Genomic DNA was isolated from the sorted cells so that the TCRbeta CDR3 region could be sequenced. The immunoSEQ Assay was used to sequence the TCRbeta CDR3 regions. TCRdb provides this immuneACCESS table in a form limited to in-frame rearrangements. Some clones are lacking; in checked studies, under half of them reflect an unresolved V gene, and why the rest are absent is not known. The sample includes about 100,000 clones, with roughly nine tenths observed a single time. Approximately 0.31% of the sample rests with the top ten. The trial excluded patients who had a history of autoimmune disease or who were on systemic immunosuppression. Peripheral blood for TCR sequencing was collected from all dose cohorts at baseline, on cycle 4 day 1, and on cycle 7 day 1. The samples were drawn from a first-in-human, open-label, multicenter phase I dose-escalation trial of ivuxolimab. Adults with locally advanced or metastatic melanoma, renal cell carcinoma, hepatocellular carcinoma or head and neck squamous cell carcinoma were enrolled in the trial. CD4+ and CD8+ T cells were sorted separately from peripheral blood before TCR sequencing.

This receptor was identified in an adult with an advanced solid tumor such as melanoma, head and neck, liver or kidney cancer. The specimen comprised CD4+ or CD8+ T cells sorted from blood, sampled in a trial of the OX40 agonist ivuxolimab.

Here the CDR3 is given as CASSQGTSGYEQYF. In nucleotide form, the sequence is TGCGCCAGCAGCCAAGGGACTAGCGGGTACGAGCAGTACTTC. The chain is encoded by TRBV4-1 joined to TRBJ2-7, with 11 junctional bases fitting TRBD2. The CDR1 and CDR2 encoded by the germline V gene are MGHRA and YSYEKL. Germline trimming amounts to 1 base on V and 4 bases on J, with 0 as the count of junction bases outside the gene matches. The cysteine opens and the phenylalanine closes a CDR3 of 14 amino acids. Here the CDR3 DNA is all that survives: 42 bases in frame from base 1.